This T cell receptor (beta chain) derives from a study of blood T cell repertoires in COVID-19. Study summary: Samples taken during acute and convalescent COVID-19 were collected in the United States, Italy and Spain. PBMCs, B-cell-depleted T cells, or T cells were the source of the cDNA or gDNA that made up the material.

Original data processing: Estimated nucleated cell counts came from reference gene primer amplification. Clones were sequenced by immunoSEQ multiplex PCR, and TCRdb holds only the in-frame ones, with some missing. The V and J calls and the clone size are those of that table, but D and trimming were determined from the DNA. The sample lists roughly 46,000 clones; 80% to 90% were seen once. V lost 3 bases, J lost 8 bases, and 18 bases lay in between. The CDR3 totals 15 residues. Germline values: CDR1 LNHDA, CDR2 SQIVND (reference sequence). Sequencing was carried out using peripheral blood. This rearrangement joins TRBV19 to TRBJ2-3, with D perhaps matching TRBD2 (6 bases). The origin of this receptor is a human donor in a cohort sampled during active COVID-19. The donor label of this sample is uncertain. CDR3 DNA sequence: TGTGCCAGTAGTATCAATTCGAACCGGGGAGGTACGCAGTATTTT. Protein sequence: CASSINSNRGGTQYF.